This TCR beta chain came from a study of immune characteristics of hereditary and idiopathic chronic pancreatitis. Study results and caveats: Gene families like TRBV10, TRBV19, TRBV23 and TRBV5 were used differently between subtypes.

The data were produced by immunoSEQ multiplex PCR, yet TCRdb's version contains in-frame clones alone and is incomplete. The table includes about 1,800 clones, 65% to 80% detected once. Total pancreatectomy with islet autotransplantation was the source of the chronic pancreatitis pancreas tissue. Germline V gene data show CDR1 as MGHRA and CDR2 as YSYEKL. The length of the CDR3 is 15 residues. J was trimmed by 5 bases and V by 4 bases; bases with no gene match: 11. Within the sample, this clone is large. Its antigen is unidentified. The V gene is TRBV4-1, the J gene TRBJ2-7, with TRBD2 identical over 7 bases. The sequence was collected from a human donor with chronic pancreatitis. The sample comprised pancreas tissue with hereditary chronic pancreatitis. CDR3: CASSPPTSAEDEQYF. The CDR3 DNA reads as TGCGCCAGCAGCCCACCTACTAGCGCCGAAGACGAGCAGTACTTC.